What follows are 9 T cell receptor beta chains derived from one specimen sequenced in a study of cytomegalovirus exposure and HLA in healthy donors. With 60 Vbeta and 13 Jbeta primers, the PCR was carried out. The protocol was immunoSEQ multiplex PCR, while the TCRdb copy is restricted to in-frame clones and leaves out a portion. The sample has approximately 150,000 clones; about four fifths are singletons. Sequencing was done on a sample of PBMCs. These receptors were obtained from a woman aged 18-29 years in good health and CMV-seropositive.

V is TRBV30 and J is TRBJ1-1; TRBD1 matches 7 bases. The germline V gene has CDR1 GTSNPN and CDR2 SVGIG (reference sequence). The CDR3 runs 17 residues. Trimming removed 5 bases from V and 1 base from J; junction bases left unmatched: 16. The CDR3, as DNA: TGTGCCTGGGCTACAGACCTATGGGGGACAGCGAACACTGAAGCTTTCTTT. Amino acid sequence: CAWATDLWGTANTEAFF.

This chain links TRBV5-1 with TRBJ1-5, with 11 bases fitting TRBD1. Losses at the gene ends were 3 bases for V and 1 base for J; bases not matched to a gene: 0. Germline-derived CDR1 and CDR2 are SGHRS and YFSETQ. There are 15 residues in the CDR3. For the CDR3, the DNA is TGCGCCAGCAGCTGGACAGGGGGCAGCAATCAGCCCCAGCATTTT. It is translated as CASSWTGGSNQPQHF.

The chain is built from TRBV6-5 and TRBJ1-5; the match to TRBD1 covers 8 bases. The CDR3 sequence is 15 residues long. The trim removed 6 bases at V and 4 bases at J, leaving 8 bases unmatched. The germline V gene encodes CDR1 MNHEY and CDR2 SVGAGI. The CDR3 spells CASRPTGAINQPQHF. The CDR3 coding sequence is TGTGCCAGCAGACCGACAGGGGCGATTAATCAGCCCCAGCATTTT.

This clone occurred a few times. Sequence at one end of the junction differs from germline and may be a read error. V usage is TRBV10-3 and J usage is TRBJ1-1, with D maybe TRBD1 (6 bases). CDR3 length equals 14 residues. Germline V CDR1 and CDR2: ENHRY, SYGVKD. CDR3 sequence: CAIKRDTTNAEAFF. In DNA, the CDR3 is TGTGCCATCAAACGGGACACGACGAACGCTGAAGCTTTCTTT.

Concerning this clone: The same CDR3 also results from other DNA sequences found in this sample. The chain joins TRBV7-9 to TRBJ1-1, with D possibly matching TRBD1 (5 bases). Germline-derived CDR1 and CDR2 are SEHNR and FQNEAQ (reference sequence). The CDR3 spans 13 residues. The germline V and J ends were trimmed by 2 bases and 1 base, with 5 bases remaining between them. The CDR3 loop reads CASSLQGNTEAFF. The DNA for the CDR3 is TGTGCCAGCAGCTTACAGGGGAACACTGAAGCTTTCTTT.

V usage is TRBV6-6 and J usage is TRBJ2-7; 8 nucleotides match TRBD1. CDR3 length: 15 amino acids. CDR1 and CDR2 from the germline V gene are MNHNY and SVGAGI (reference sequence). V dropped 6 bases and J dropped 4; count of bases not matched to a gene: 11. This chain's CDR3 is CASSQGTGARYEQYF. DNA for the CDR3: TGTGCCAGCAGCCAGGGGACAGGAGCGAGATACGAGCAGTACTTC.

The chain carries TRBV5-1 and TRBJ2-7, with 11 bases aligning to TRBD1. V was pared by 3 bases and J by 0 bases, with 11 bases of the junction left unmatched. The CDR3 covers 18 residues. Per the germline V gene, CDR1 is SGHRS and CDR2 is YFSETQ. The CDR3 DNA is TGCGCCAGCAGCTCAGGGACAGGGGGGCCCGGAAGCTCCTACGAGCAGTACTTC. Amino acid sequence: CASSSGTGGPGSSYEQYF.

V usage is TRBV7-9 and J usage is TRBJ2-1; no clear D. The germline gives CDR1 SEHNR, CDR2 FQNEAQ (reference sequence). The CDR3 is 12 residues long. With 2 bases removed from V and 9 bases from J, the gap between germline ends came to 8 bases. The CDR3 DNA reads as TGTGCCAGCAGCTTAAGTTGGAGTGAGCAGTTCTTC. It encodes CASSLSWSEQFF.

The rearrangement links TRBV9 to TRBJ2-4; D may be TRBD1 (6 bases). With 3 bases removed from V and 0 bases from J, the gap between germline ends came to 13 bases. CDR3 length: 16 residues. Germline assignment: CDR1 SGDLS and CDR2 YYNGEE. The CDR3 nucleotides read TGTGCCAGCAGCGCGACAGGTGGACTAGCCAAAAACATTCAGTACTTC. The encoded protein is CASSATGGLAKNIQYF.